The TCR beta chain under discussion was sequenced for a study of shared clonotypes between healthy human individuals. Study-wide background: The donor group consisted of a couple of women and three men, aged 18 to 49.

Only in-frame clones appear in the TCRdb table, and some are missing; sequencing was by immunoSEQ multiplex PCR. The sample contains about a million clones, about 74% of which appear only once. Germline V CDR1 and CDR2: LGHNA, YSLEER. The V and J ends lost 1 base and 0 bases respectively, with 8 bases between them. The CDR3 is made up of 15 amino acids. V usage is TRBV4-3 and J usage is TRBJ2-3; D not certain. The sequence derives from a man younger than 30 in good health. Sequencing was done on a sample of memory CD4+ T cells sorted from blood. Described subset: CD45RA-negative fraction. The CDR3 reads CASSQGSHSTDTQYF. CDR3 DNA: TGCGCCAGCAGCCAAGGGTCACATAGCACAGATACGCAGTATTTT.